This record looks at one TCR beta chain sequence and its context. As yet, its antigen is unknown. Germline V gene lookup returns CDR1 SEHNR and CDR2 FQNEAQ (reference sequence). Trimming left V 1 base short and J 3 bases short, with 9 bases between. This CDR3 region has 14 residues. The data belong to a study of T cell responses to AZD1222 COVID-19 vaccine. Study findings and constraints: Reportedly, nearly half the spike-specific TCRs target unmutated variant regions. At baseline, just a handful of AZD1222 recipients tested seropositive.

Libraries were prepared by immunoSEQ multiplex PCR; TCRdb keeps only in-frame clonotypes and omits some of them. The sample contains under 70,000 clones, 79% of which appear only once. The sequence came from an adult in good health. The V call is TRBV7-9, the J call TRBJ1-1; D not certain. The specimen was peripheral blood, collected on day 0 of MenACWY control vaccination. CDR3: CASSLDDGDTEAFF. The CDR3 DNA reads TGTGCCAGCAGCTTAGACGATGGGGACACTGAAGCTTTCTTT.